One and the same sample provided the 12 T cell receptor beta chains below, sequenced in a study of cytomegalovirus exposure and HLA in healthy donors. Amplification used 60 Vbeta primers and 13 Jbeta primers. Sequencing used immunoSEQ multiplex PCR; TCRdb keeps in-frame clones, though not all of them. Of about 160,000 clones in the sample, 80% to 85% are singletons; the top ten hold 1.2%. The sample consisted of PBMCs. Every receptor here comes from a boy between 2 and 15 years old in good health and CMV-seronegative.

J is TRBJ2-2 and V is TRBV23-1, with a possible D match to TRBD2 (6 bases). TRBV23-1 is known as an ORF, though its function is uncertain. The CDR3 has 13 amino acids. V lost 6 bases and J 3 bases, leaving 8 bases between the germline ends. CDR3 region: CASSPGDTGELFF. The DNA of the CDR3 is TGCGCCAGCAGCCCGGGGGACACCGGGGAGCTGTTTTTT.

The CDR3 DNA reads TGTGCCAGCAGCTTTGAACTGTACTCCTACGAGCAGTACTTC. Amino acids: CASSFELYSYEQYF. J is TRBJ2-7 and V is TRBV5-5; D not resolved. The CDR3 runs to 14 residues. Trimming took off 2 bases at V and 0 bases at J, with 9 bases between the two ends. Germline CDR1 reads SGHKS; CDR2 reads YYEKEE (reference sequence).

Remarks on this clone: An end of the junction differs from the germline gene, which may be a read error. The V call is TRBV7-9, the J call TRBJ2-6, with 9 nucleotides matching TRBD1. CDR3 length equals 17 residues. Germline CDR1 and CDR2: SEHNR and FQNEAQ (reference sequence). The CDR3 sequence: CSSSSGQGLSGANVLTF. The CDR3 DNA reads TGTTCCAGCAGCTCGGGACAGGGCCTCTCTGGGGCCAACGTCCTGACTTTC.

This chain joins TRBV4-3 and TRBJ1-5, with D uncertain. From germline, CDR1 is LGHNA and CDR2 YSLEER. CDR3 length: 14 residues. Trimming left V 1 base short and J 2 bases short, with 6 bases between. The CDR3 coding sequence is TGCGCCAGCAGCCAAGTGCAGGGCAATCAGCCCCAGCATTTT. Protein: CASSQVQGNQPQHF.

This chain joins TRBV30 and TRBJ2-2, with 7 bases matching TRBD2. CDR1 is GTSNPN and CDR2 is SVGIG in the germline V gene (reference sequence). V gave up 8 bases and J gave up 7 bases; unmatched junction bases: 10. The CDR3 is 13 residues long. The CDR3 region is CAGRTRRSGELFF. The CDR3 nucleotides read TGTGCCGGCCGGACTAGAAGAAGCGGGGAGCTGTTTTTT.

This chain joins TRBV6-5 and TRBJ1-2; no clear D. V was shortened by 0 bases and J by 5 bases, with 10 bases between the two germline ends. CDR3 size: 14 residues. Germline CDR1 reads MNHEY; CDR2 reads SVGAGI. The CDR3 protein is CASSYSEESYGYTF. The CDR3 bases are TGTGCCAGCAGTTACTCTGAGGAGTCATATGGCTACACCTTC.

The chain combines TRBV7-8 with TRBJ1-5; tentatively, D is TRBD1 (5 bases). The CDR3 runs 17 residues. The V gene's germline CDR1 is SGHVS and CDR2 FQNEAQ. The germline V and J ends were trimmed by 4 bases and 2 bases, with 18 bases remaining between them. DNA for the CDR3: TGTGCCAGCAGCTCCCGCGGGGCAGACGTCGGCAATCAGCCCCAGCATTTT. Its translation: CASSSRGADVGNQPQHF.

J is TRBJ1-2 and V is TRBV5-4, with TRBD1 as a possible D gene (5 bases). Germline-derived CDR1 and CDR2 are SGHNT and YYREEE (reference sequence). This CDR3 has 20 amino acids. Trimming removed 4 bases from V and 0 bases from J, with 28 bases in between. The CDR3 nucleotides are TGTGCCAGCAGCAGGGGTCTACGGGGGGATTGGTGGGGGTCTAACTATGGCTACACCTTC. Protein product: CASSRGLRGDWWGSNYGYTF.

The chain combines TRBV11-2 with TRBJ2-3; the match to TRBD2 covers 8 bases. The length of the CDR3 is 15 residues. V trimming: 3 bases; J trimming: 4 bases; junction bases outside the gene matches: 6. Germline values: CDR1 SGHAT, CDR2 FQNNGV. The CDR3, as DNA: TGTGCCAGCAGCTTCCGGGGGGGCCGACCAGATACGCAGTATTTT. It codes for CASSFRGGRPDTQYF.

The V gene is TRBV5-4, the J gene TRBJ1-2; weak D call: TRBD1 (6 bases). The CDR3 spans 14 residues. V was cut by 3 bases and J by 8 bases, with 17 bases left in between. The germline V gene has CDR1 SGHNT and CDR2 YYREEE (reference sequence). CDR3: CASSSPLPGGGYTF. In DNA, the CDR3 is TGTGCCAGCAGCTCGCCCCTTCCGGGGGGCGGCTACACCTTC.

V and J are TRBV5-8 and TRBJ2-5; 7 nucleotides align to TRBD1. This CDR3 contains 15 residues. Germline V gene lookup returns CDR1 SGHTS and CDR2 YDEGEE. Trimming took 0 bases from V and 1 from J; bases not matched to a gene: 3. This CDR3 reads CASSLGQGVQETQYF. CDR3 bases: TGTGCCAGCAGCTTGGGGCAGGGGGTCCAAGAGACCCAGTACTTC.

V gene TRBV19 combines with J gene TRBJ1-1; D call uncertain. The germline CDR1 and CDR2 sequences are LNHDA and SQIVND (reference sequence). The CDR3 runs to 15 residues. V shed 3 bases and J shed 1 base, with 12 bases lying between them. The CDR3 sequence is CASSISLRENTEAFF. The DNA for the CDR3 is TGTGCCAGTAGTATCTCCTTGAGGGAGAACACTGAAGCTTTCTTT.